The 31 T cell receptor beta chains reported below all come from one sample, sequenced in a study of cytomegalovirus exposure and HLA in healthy donors. Researchers ran the PCR with 60 Vbeta and 13 Jbeta primers. The protocol was immunoSEQ multiplex PCR, while the TCRdb copy is restricted to in-frame clones and leaves out a portion. The data contain around 94,000 clones, over 60% of them singletons. Sequencing was carried out using PBMCs. Receptor source: a male donor in good health and CMV-seropositive.

The rearrangement joins TRBV27 to TRBJ2-7; D not certain. The CDR3 covers 16 residues. CDR1 MNHEY and CDR2 SMNVEV come from the germline V gene (reference sequence). V gave up 0 bases and J gave up 3 bases, with 15 bases separating them. Here the CDR3 DNA reads TGTGCCAGCAGTTTATCCCCGGCCCCGCCGGGCTACGAGCAGTACTTC. This sequence encodes CASSLSPAPPGYEQYF.

The chain joins TRBV11-2 to TRBJ2-7; D unclear. The CDR3 totals 13 residues. Trimming cost V 2 bases and J 0 bases, with 5 bases left between them. Germline V gene sequence: CDR1 SGHAT, CDR2 FQNNGV. The CDR3 region has the DNA TGTGCCAGCAGCTTAACCTACTCCTACGAGCAGTACTTC. The encoded protein is CASSLTYSYEQYF.

The chain has TRBV28 and TRBJ1-2, with 11 bases matching TRBD1. There are 14 residues in the CDR3. Trimming removed 4 bases from V and 4 bases from J; junction bases left unmatched: 2. Germline assignment: CDR1 MDHEN and CDR2 SYDVKM. CDR3: CASSWDRGSYGYTF. The CDR3 region has the DNA TGTGCCAGCAGTTGGGACAGGGGGAGCTATGGCTACACCTTC.

This chain uses TRBV9 with TRBJ2-5, with D tentatively TRBD1 (5 bases). The CDR3 consists of 13 residues. V lost 7 bases and J lost 3, with 13 bases in between. Per the germline V gene, CDR1 is SGDLS and CDR2 is YYNGEE. CDR3 sequence (DNA): TGTGCCAGCTCCCTGGAAGGGGAAGAGACCCAGTACTTC. Amino acid sequence: CASSLEGEETQYF.

Worth noting for this clone: Additional DNA sequences in this sample encode the identical CDR3. The chain carries TRBV7-2 and TRBJ1-5; no clear D. The CDR3 totals 15 residues. The V end lost 5 bases, the J end lost 4 bases, and 15 bases lay between the germline ends. The V gene's germline CDR1 is SGHTA and CDR2 FQGNSA. CDR3 DNA: TGTGCCAGCAGCCCCCGGCGGGATAGTAATCAGCCCCAGCATTTT. It specifies CASSPRRDSNQPQHF.

The J gene is TRBJ2-2, the V gene TRBV7-9; 7 bases are a match to TRBD1. Trimming removed 5 bases from V and 4 bases from J; junction bases left unmatched: 1. There are 13 residues in the CDR3. The V gene's germline CDR1 is SEHNR and CDR2 FQNEAQ (reference sequence). The CDR3 protein is CASSRQGTGELFF. The DNA of the CDR3 is TGTGCCAGCAGCCGACAGGGCACCGGGGAGCTGTTTTTT.

This sequence joins TRBV30 and TRBJ1-4; D is unclear. The V and J ends lost 1 base and 5 bases respectively, with 17 bases between them. Per the germline V gene, CDR1 is GTSNPN and CDR2 is SVGIG (reference sequence). This CDR3 comprises 16 residues. CDR3 nucleotide sequence: TGTGCCTGGAGTGCCGGACTAGCGGGAGGGAATGAAAAACTGTTTTTT. It is translated as CAWSAGLAGGNEKLFF.

The CDR3 reads CASSRSGSSYNEQFF. The CDR3 DNA sequence: TGTGCCAGCAGCCGTAGCGGAAGCTCCTACAATGAGCAGTTCTTC. The chain links TRBV9 to TRBJ2-1, with D tentatively TRBD2 (6 bases). Trimming stripped 4 bases from V and 0 bases from J, with 11 bases between. Germline values: CDR1 SGDLS, CDR2 YYNGEE. The CDR3 consists of 15 residues.

V gene TRBV7-6 combines with J gene TRBJ2-2, with a possible D match to TRBD1 (5 bases). The V end lost 5 bases, the J end lost 3 bases, and 10 bases lay between the germline ends. The length of the CDR3 is 14 residues. The V gene's germline CDR1 is SGHVS and CDR2 FNYEAQ. For the CDR3, the DNA is TGTGCCAGCAGCCTTGACAGACACACCGGGGAGCTGTTTTTT. Residues: CASSLDRHTGELFF.

This clone was seen only a few times. The chain recombines TRBV5-1 with TRBJ2-1, with 10 bases fitting TRBD2. The CDR3 contains 16 residues. Trimming took 4 bases from V and 7 from J; bases not matched to a gene: 11. Germline assignment: CDR1 SGHRS and CDR2 YFSETQ. The CDR3 DNA reads TGCGCCAGCAGCCCCTACCTAGCGGGAGTCGGTAATGAGCAGTTCTTC. Its translation: CASSPYLAGVGNEQFF.

The rearrangement joins TRBV28 to TRBJ2-5, with a weak D call TRBD2 (6 bases). Trimming took off 1 base at V and 11 bases at J, with 11 bases between the two ends. CDR3 size: 12 residues. Germline CDR1 reads MDHEN; CDR2 reads SYDVKM. The CDR3 coding sequence is TGTGCCAGCAGTTTATTGTGGAGGGAGCAGTACTTC. It codes for CASSLLWREQYF.

This chain links TRBV28 with TRBJ2-7, with D possibly matching TRBD1 (6 bases). Germline V gene lookup returns CDR1 MDHEN and CDR2 SYDVKM. Trimming pared 7 bases from V and 6 bases from J, leaving 28 bases between. This CDR3 comprises 17 residues. CDR3 in DNA: TGTGCCAGCATACCCCCCGAAGGCCGGGACACCCGGGTCGAGCAGTACTTC. Translating gives CASIPPEGRDTRVEQYF.

The V and J genes are TRBV27 and TRBJ2-7; 11 positions agree with TRBD2. CDR3 length equals 15 residues. Losses at the gene ends were 4 bases for V and 3 bases for J; bases not matched to a gene: 5. CDR1 MNHEY and CDR2 SMNVEV come from the germline V gene (reference sequence). The CDR3: CASSSLAGVDYEQYF. CDR3 nucleotide sequence: TGTGCCAGCAGTTCACTAGCGGGAGTGGACTACGAGCAGTACTTC.

The rearrangement joins TRBV4-2 to TRBJ2-5, with 12 positions matching TRBD2. The CDR3 runs 16 residues. Trimming at V came to 3 bases and at J to 5 bases, leaving 7 bases not matched to a gene. CDR1 is LGHNA and CDR2 is YNFKEQ in the germline V gene. CDR3 amino acids: CASSQSTGTSGETQYF. The CDR3 DNA follows: TGTGCCAGCAGCCAGTCAACCGGGACTAGCGGGGAGACCCAGTACTTC.

The rearrangement uses TRBV2 and TRBJ2-5; D is ambiguous. The J call is in doubt because the DNA end fits TRBJ2-7 better. Germline loops: CDR1 SNHLY, CDR2 FYNNEI. The CDR3 length is 11 residues. The CDR3 sequence is CASSGYYEQYF. The CDR3 coding sequence is TGTGCCAGCAGCGGATACTACGAGCAGTACTTC.

The rearrangement uses TRBV11-2 and TRBJ1-2, with 9 bases that match TRBD1. Germline CDR1 is SGHAT and CDR2 is FQNNGV. The V and J ends lost 5 bases and 7 bases, in that order; junction bases with no gene match: 11. The CDR3 runs 15 residues. This chain's CDR3 is CASSPSTGGGSGYTF. The CDR3 DNA follows: TGTGCCAGCAGCCCTTCGACAGGGGGTGGATCTGGCTACACCTTC.

A note on this clone: The junction departs from the called germline gene at one end, perhaps through a read error. V gene TRBV7-9 combines with J gene TRBJ1-1; 7 bases are shared with TRBD1. The CDR3 spans 13 residues. Germline loops: CDR1 SEHNR, CDR2 FQNEAQ (reference sequence). The CDR3 DNA follows: TGTTCCAGCAGTTTACAGGGGTACACTGAAGCTTTCTTT. It codes for CSSSLQGYTEAFF.

CDR3 protein: CASSLVRVGEAFF. The CDR3 nucleotides are TGTGCCAGCAGCTTAGTCAGGGTCGGTGAAGCTTTCTTT. The rearrangement links TRBV7-2 to TRBJ1-1, with D possibly being TRBD1 (5 bases). Looked up from germline, CDR1 is SGHTA and CDR2 is FQGNSA. This CDR3 is 13 amino acids long. The V gene lost 1 base and the J gene lost 7 bases, with 10 bases spanning the gap.

The V call is TRBV30, the J call TRBJ1-2; the D gene is possibly TRBD1 (5 bases). V was cut by 2 bases and J by 7 bases, with 17 bases left in between. The CDR3 has 14 amino acids. Per germline, CDR1 GTSNPN and CDR2 SVGIG (reference sequence). The CDR3 protein is CAWSHAHGAVGYTF. The CDR3 DNA is TGTGCCTGGAGTCACGCGCATGGGGCGGTTGGCTACACCTTC.

In its sample, this clone was seen a few times. The CDR3 nucleotides read TGTGCCAGCAGTGAAGCGGGAGGAACAGATACGCAGTATTTT. This encodes CASSEAGGTDTQYF. The V call is TRBV6-4, the J call TRBJ2-3; 9 bases agree with TRBD2. With V trimmed by 3 bases and J by 3 bases, 1 base remained unmatched. This CDR3 comprises 14 residues. Germline-derived CDR1 and CDR2 are MRHNA and SNTAGT.

This chain's CDR3 is CASSQDRAGGRGTEAFF. The CDR3 nucleotides read TGCGCCAGCAGCCAAGATCGGGCAGGGGGCCGTGGCACTGAAGCTTTCTTT. The chain links TRBV4-3 to TRBJ1-1; TRBD1 aligns across 8 bases. Germline values: CDR1 LGHNA, CDR2 YSLEER. This CDR3 spans 17 amino acids. V shed 0 bases and J 4 bases; nucleotides not matched to a gene: 10.

V usage is TRBV6-1 and J usage is TRBJ2-7, with TRBD1 matching 9 bases. The CDR3 consists of 15 residues. The V and J ends lost 2 bases and 1 base, in that order; junction bases with no gene match: 3. Germline V CDR1 and CDR2: MNHNS, SASEGT. CDR3 sequence: CASSEMGQGSYEQYF. The CDR3, as DNA: TGTGCCAGCAGTGAAATGGGACAGGGTTCCTACGAGCAGTACTTC.

In its sample, this clone was seen a few times. The chain carries TRBV19 and TRBJ2-7; D is possibly TRBD1 (5 bases). V was pared by 3 bases and J by 0 bases, with 12 bases between. Germline V lookup: CDR1 LNHDA, CDR2 SQIVND (reference sequence). The CDR3 consists of 15 residues. CDR3 amino acids: CASSIGAASSYEQYF. The DNA for the CDR3 is TGTGCCAGTAGTATTGGGGCCGCGAGCTCCTACGAGCAGTACTTC.

DNA for the CDR3: TGTGCCAGCAGTACTCTAGCGGGAAGGTACGAGCAGTACTTC. This encodes CASSTLAGRYEQYF. This chain connects TRBV27 to TRBJ2-7, with TRBD2 identical over 9 bases. CDR1 is MNHEY, CDR2 SMNVEV, per germline (reference sequence). The CDR3 covers 14 residues. After removal of 5 bases from V and 4 bases from J, the junction contained 6 bases not matched to a gene.

The V call is TRBV5-5, the J call TRBJ1-4; TRBD1 agrees at 7 bases. Germline CDR1 and CDR2: SGHKS and YYEKEE (reference sequence). The CDR3 totals 16 residues. With 7 bases clipped from V and 2 bases from J, the junction kept 11 bases outside the gene matches. The CDR3 region is CASARSGGATNEKLFF. The CDR3, as DNA: TGTGCCAGCGCCAGGTCAGGGGGAGCTACTAATGAAAAACTGTTTTTT.

The chain recombines TRBV27 with TRBJ1-1; 9 bases map to TRBD1. The germline gives CDR1 MNHEY, CDR2 SMNVEV (reference sequence). V lost 7 bases, J lost 3 bases, and 9 bases stayed unmatched. The CDR3 is 15 residues long. The CDR3 DNA reads as TGTGCCAGCATCGACCTACAGGGGGCATACACTGAAGCTTTCTTT. Amino acids: CASIDLQGAYTEAFF.

The chain links TRBV5-1 to TRBJ2-3, with D possibly matching TRBD2 (7 bases). The germline CDR1 and CDR2 sequences are SGHRS and YFSETQ. This CDR3 has 15 residues. Between the trimmed V and J ends, which lost 3 bases and 1 base, there was a span of 12 bases. CDR3 protein: CASSWRGGGTDTQYF. The CDR3 nucleotides are TGCGCCAGCAGCTGGAGGGGGGGCGGCACAGATACGCAGTATTTT.

The table lists this clone with a count of one. A junction boundary mismatches the germline segment, possibly from a read error. The chain recombines TRBV7-9 with TRBJ2-5, with D possibly matching TRBD2 (6 bases). In germline, CDR1 is SEHNR, CDR2 FQNEAQ (reference sequence). This CDR3 region has 14 residues. The CDR3 DNA reads as TGTTCCAGCAGCTTCTCCTTTGGAGGGGAGACCCAGTACTTC. Translation: CSSSFSFGGETQYF.

This chain links TRBV7-7 with TRBJ2-1; 8 bases line up with TRBD2. The ends lost 5 bases at V and 7 bases at J; junction bases unmatched: 10. CDR1 SSHAT and CDR2 FNYEAQ come from the germline V gene (reference sequence). There are 15 residues in the CDR3. In nucleotides, the CDR3 is TGTGCCAGCAGCCCGGGGGGGAGGACGGATAATGAGCAGTTCTTC. Protein: CASSPGGRTDNEQFF.

The gene calls are TRBV14 and TRBJ2-6, with 7 bases lining up with TRBD2. The germline V gene has CDR1 SGHDN and CDR2 FVKESK. The CDR3 runs to 18 residues. V gave up 2 bases and J gave up 0 bases; unmatched junction bases: 7. Here the CDR3 DNA reads TGTGCCAGCAGCCAACTCACGGGGGGTACCTCTGGGGCCAACGTCCTGACTTTC. It codes for CASSQLTGGTSGANVLTF.

The chain recombines TRBV4-3 with TRBJ2-1, with D perhaps matching TRBD1 (6 bases). This CDR3 region has 17 residues. Deletions cut 1 base from V and 6 bases from J, with 19 bases between. The germline gives CDR1 LGHNA, CDR2 YSLEER. CDR3: CASSQGAAYRDANEQFF. DNA for the CDR3: TGCGCCAGCAGCCAAGGAGCAGCCTACAGGGATGCCAATGAGCAGTTCTTC.